The present T cell receptor beta chain was sequenced within a study of beta chain features in type 1 diabetes. As for the study in general: There was similarity between patients and healthy donors in age, gender and cell yields.

General study points: High TCR expression in some cells could lead to their over-representation in cDNA sequencing.

Since all of the isolated RNA was reverse transcribed, expressed TCRB transcripts were what got sequenced. Sequencing used immunoSEQ multiplex PCR; TCRdb keeps in-frame clones, though not all of them. The table lists some 99,000 clones, almost 40% of them singletons. The germline gives CDR1 SNHLY, CDR2 FYNNEI. Trimming left V 5 bases short and J 3 bases short, with 10 bases between. The CDR3 sequence is 13 residues long. A note on this clone: Its antigen is unidentified.

Per donor, one heparinised blood draw averaged about 116 mL. The authors obtained over 95% purity in all sorted populations. The specimen was stem cell memory CD4+ T cells from blood. The sequence was obtained from a young woman in good health. The chain uses TRBV2 and TRBJ1-1; D remains ambiguous. DNA of the CDR3: TGTGCCAGCAGTTCCCAGAGGTACACTGAAGCTTTCTTT. Translated: CASSSQRYTEAFF.